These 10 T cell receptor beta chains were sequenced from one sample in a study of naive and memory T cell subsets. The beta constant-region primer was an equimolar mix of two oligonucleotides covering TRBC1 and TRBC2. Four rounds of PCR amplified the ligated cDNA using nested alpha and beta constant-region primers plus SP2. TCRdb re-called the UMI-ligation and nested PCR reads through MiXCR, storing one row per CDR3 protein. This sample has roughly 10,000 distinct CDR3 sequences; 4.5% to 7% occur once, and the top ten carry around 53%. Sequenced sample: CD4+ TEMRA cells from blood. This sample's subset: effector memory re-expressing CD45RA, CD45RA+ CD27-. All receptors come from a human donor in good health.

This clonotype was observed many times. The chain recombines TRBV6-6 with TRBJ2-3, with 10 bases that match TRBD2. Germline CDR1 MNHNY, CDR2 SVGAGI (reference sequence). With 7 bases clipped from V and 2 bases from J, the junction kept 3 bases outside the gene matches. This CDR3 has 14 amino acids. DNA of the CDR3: TGTGCCAGCACCCTAGCGGGGGCCACAGATACGCAGTATTTT. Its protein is CASTLAGATDTQYF.

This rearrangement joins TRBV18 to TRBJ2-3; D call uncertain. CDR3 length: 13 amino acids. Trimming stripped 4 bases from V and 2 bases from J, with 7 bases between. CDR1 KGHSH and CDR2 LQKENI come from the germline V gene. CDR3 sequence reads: CASSRVTTDTQYF. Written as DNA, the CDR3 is TGTGCCAGCTCACGAGTAACCACAGATACGCAGTATTTT. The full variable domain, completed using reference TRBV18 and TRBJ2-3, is NAGVMQNPRHLVRRRGQEARLRCSPMKGHSHVYWYRQLPEEGLKFMVYLQKENIIDESGMPKERFSAEFPKEGPSILRIQQVVRGDSAAYFCASSRVTTDTQYFGPGTRLTVL.

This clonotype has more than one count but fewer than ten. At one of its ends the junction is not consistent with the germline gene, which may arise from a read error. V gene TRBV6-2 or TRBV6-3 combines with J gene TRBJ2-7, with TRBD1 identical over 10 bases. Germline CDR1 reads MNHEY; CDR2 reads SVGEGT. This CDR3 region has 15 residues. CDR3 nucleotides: TGTGCCAGCAGTGACTCCTCGGGACAGGGGTACGAGCAGTACTTC. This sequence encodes CASSDSSGQGYEQYF.

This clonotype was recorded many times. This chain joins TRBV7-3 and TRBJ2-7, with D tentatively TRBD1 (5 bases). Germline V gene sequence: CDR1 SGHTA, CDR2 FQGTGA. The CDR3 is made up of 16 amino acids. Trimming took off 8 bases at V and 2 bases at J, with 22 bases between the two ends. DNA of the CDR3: TGTGCCAGCCCCATCAGTGCGCAGGGAATTACCTACGAGCAGTACTTC. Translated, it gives CASPISAQGITYEQYF.

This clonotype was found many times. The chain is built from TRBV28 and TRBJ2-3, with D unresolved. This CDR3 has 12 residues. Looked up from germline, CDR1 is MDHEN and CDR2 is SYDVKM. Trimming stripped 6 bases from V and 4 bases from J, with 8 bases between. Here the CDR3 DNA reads TGTGCCAGCAGCCAGAGGCCAGATACGCAGTATTTT. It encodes CASSQRPDTQYF.

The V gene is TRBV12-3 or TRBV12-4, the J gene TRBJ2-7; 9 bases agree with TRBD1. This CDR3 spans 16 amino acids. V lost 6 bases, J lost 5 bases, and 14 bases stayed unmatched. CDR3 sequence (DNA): TGTGCCAGCAGCCGGAATCCGGGACAGGGTCTCCACGAGCAGTACTTC. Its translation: CASSRNPGQGLHEQYF.

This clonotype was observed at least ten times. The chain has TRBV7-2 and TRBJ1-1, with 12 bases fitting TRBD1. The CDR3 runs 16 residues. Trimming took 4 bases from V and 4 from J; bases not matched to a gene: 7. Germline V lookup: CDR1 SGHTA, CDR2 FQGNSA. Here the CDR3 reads CASSSSGQGAATEAFF. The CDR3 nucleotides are TGTGCCAGCAGCTCCTCGGGACAGGGGGCGGCCACTGAAGCTTTCTTT.

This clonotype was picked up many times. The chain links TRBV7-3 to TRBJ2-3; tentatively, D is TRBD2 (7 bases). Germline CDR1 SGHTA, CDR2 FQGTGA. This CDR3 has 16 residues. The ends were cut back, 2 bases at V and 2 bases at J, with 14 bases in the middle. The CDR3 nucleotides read TGTGCCAGCAGCTTACAGGGCGGGGGCCTCACAGATACGCAGTATTTT. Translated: CASSLQGGGLTDTQYF.

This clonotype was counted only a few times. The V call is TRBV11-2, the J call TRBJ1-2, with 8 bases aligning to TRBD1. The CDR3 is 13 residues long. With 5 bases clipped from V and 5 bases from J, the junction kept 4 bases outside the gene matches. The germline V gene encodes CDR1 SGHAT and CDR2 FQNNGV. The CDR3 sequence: CASSPDRAYGYTF. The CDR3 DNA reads TGTGCCAGCAGCCCGGACAGGGCGTATGGCTACACCTTC.

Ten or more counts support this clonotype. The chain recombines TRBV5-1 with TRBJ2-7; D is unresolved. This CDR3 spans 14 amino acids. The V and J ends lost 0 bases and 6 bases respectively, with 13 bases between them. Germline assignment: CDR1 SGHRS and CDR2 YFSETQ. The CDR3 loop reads CASSLVEGFFEQYF. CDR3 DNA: TGCGCCAGCAGCTTGGTGGAAGGGTTTTTCGAGCAGTACTTC.